This T cell receptor beta chain was documented in a study of lymphopenia after photon versus proton radiotherapy. Study conclusions and caveats: Oligoclonal CD8+ Temra expansion after nadir drove photon patients' diversity drop. Under photons, naive T cells and diversity fell while effector/memory populations rose.

The data were produced by immunoSEQ multiplex PCR, yet TCRdb's version contains in-frame clones alone and is incomplete. The data show 150,000 or so clones, roughly nine tenths seen once. As for this clone: The antigen is undetermined.

The sample consisted of peripheral blood, taken from a patient treated with photon-based radiotherapy. This receptor was obtained from a man aged 45-60 years with gastric cancer.

CDR3 loop: CASSRPGQGNYGYTF. CDR3 coding DNA: TGCGCCAGCAGCCGGCCGGGACAGGGTAACTATGGCTACACCTTC. This chain joins TRBV5-1 and TRBJ1-2; TRBD1 matches at 9 bases. V lost 4 bases and J lost 1; bases outside the gene matches: 5. The CDR3 is 15 amino acids. Germline CDR1 and CDR2: SGHRS and YFSETQ.